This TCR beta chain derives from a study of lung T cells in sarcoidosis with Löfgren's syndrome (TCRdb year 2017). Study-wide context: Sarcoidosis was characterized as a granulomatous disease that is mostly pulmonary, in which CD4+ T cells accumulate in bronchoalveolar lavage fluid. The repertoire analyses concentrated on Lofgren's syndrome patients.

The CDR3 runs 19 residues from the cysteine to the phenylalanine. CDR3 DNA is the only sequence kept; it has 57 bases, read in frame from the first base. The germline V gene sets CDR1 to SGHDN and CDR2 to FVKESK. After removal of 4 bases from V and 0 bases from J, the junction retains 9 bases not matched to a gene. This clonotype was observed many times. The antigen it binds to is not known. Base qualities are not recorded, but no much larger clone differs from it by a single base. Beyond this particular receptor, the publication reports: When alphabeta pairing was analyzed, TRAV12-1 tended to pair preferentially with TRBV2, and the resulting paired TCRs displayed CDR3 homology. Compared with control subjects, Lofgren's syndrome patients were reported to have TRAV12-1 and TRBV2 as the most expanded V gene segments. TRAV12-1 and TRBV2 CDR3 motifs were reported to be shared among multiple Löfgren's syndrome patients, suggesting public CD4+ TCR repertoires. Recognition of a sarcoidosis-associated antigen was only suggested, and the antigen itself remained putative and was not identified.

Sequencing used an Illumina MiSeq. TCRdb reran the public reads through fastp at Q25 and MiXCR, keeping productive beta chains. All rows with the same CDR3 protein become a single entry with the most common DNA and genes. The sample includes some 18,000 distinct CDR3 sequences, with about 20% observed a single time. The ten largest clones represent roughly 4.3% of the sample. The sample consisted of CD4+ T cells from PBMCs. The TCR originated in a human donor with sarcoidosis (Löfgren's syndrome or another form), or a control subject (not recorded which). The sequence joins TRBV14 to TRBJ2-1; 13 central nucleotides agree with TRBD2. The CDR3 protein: CASSLRTSGGVSSYNEQFF. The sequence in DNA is TGTGCCAGCAGCCTCAGGACTAGCGGGGGCGTAAGCTCCTACAATGAGCAGTTCTTC.